One sample yielded the 4 T cell receptor beta chains listed below, sequenced in a study of OX40 agonist ivuxolimab in advanced cancers. TCRdb's copy holds only in-frame clones and misses some; the assay was immunoSEQ multiplex PCR. The data contain about 26,000 clones, approximately 90% of them singletons. This specimen consisted of CD4+ or CD8+ T cells sorted from blood, obtained in a trial of the OX40 agonist ivuxolimab. Receptors were obtained from an adult with an advanced solid tumor such as melanoma, head and neck, liver or kidney cancer.

J is TRBJ1-3 and V is TRBV7-3, with D unclear. The CDR3 is 17 amino acids. Trimming removed 0 bases at V and 0 bases at J, with 12 bases between. Germline V lookup: CDR1 SGHTA, CDR2 FQGTGA. The CDR3 is CASSLTPPLFSGNTIYF. The CDR3 DNA reads TGTGCCAGCAGCTTAACCCCCCCCCTTTTCTCTGGAAACACCATATATTTT.

The CDR3 protein is CASSRGQTSSYNEQFF. The DNA of the CDR3 is TGTGCCAGCAGCCGGGGACAGACCAGCTCCTACAATGAGCAGTTCTTC. This rearrangement joins TRBV27 to TRBJ2-1; 7 bases agree with TRBD1. CDR1 is MNHEY, CDR2 SMNVEV, per germline (reference sequence). This CDR3 has 16 amino acids. The ends lost 6 bases at V and 0 bases at J; junction bases unmatched: 8.

This chain links TRBV19 with TRBJ1-1, with D perhaps matching TRBD1 (5 bases). Germline V CDR1 and CDR2: LNHDA, SQIVND (reference sequence). Between the trimmed V and J ends, which lost 6 bases and 7 bases, there was a span of 12 bases. The CDR3 contains 12 residues. CDR3: CASRGGASEAFF. CDR3 coding DNA: TGTGCCAGTAGAGGAGGGGCGAGTGAAGCTTTCTTT.

CDR3 residues: CASVMTGGLDNEQFF. The CDR3 nucleotides are TGTGCCAGCGTCATGACAGGGGGGTTGGACAATGAGCAGTTCTTC. The chain joins TRBV28 to TRBJ2-1; 9 nucleotides line up with TRBD1. J was trimmed by 5 bases and V by 8 bases; bases with no gene match: 10. CDR3 length: 15 amino acids. Germline loops: CDR1 MDHEN, CDR2 SYDVKM.